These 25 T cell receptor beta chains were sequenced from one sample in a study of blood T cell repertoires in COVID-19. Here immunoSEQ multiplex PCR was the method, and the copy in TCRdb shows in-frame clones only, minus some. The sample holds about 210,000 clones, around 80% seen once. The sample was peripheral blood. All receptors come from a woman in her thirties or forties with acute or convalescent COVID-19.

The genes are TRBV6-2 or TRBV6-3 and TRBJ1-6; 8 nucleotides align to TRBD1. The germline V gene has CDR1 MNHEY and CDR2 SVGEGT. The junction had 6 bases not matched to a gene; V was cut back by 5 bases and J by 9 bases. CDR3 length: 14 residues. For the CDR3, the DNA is TGTGCCAGCAGTCTACAGGGGGGGAGTTCACCCCTCCACTTT. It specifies CASSLQGGSSPLHF.

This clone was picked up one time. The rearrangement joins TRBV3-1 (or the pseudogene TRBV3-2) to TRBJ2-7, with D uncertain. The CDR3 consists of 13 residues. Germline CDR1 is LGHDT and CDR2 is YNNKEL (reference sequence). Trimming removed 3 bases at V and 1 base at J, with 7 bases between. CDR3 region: CASSQTPSYEQYF. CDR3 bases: TGTGCCAGCAGCCAGACACCGTCCTACGAGCAGTACTTC.

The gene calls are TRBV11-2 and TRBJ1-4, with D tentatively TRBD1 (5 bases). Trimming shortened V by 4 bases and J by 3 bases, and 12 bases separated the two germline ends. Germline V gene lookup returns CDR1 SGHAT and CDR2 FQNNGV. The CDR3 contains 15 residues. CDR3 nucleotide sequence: TGTGCCAGCAGCTCGCGACAGAGTTCTAATGAAAAACTGTTTTTT. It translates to CASSSRQSSNEKLFF.

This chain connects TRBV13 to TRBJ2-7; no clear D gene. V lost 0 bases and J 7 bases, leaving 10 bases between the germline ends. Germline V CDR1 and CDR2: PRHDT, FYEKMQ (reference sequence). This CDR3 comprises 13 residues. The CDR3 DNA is TGTGCCAGCAGCTTAGGCCTAAACCGTGAGCAGTACTTC. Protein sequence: CASSLGLNREQYF.

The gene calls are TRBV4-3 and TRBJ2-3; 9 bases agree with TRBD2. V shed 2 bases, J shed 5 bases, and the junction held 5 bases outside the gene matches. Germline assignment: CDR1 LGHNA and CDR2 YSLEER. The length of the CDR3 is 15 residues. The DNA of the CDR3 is TGCGCCAGCAGCCAACTAGCGGGATGGGGAGATACGCAGTATTTT. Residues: CASSQLAGWGDTQYF.

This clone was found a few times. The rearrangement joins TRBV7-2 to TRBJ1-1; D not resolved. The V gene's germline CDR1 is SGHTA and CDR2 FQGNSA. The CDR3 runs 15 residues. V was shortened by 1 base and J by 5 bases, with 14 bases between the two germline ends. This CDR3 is CASSLEPHRGTEAFF. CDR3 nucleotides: TGTGCCAGCAGCTTAGAGCCCCACAGAGGGACTGAAGCTTTCTTT. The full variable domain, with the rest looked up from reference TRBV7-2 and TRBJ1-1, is GAGVSQSPSNKVTEKGKDVELRCDPISGHTALYWYRQSLGQGLEFLIYFQGNSAPDKSGLPSDRFSAERTGGSVSTLTIQRTQQEDSAVYLCASSLEPHRGTEAFFGQGTRLTVV.

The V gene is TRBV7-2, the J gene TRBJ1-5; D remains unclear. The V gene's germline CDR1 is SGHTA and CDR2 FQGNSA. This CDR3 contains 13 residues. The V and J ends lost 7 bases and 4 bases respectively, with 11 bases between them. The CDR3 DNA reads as TGTGCCAGCATGAGTCAGGCAAATCAGCCCCAGCATTTT. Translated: CASMSQANQPQHF.

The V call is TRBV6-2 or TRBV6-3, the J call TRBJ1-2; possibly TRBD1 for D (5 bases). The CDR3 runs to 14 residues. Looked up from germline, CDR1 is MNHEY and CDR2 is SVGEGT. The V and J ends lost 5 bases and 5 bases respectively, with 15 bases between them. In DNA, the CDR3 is TGTGCCAGCAGTAAAGGACATTTCCAGTATGGCTACACCTTC. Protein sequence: CASSKGHFQYGYTF.

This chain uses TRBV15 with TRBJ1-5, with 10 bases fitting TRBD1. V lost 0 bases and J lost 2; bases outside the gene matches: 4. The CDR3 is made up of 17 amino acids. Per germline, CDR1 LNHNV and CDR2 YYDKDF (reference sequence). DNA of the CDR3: TGTGCCACCAGCAGAGATCTAGGACAGGGGGGCAATCAGCCCCAGCATTTT. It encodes CATSRDLGQGGNQPQHF. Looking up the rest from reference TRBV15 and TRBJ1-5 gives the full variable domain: DAMVIQNPRYQVTQFGKPVTLSCSQTLNHNVMYWYQQKSSQAPKLLFHYYDKDFNNEADTPDNFQSRRPNTSFCFLDIRSPGLGDTAMYLCATSRDLGQGGNQPQHFGDGTRLSIL.

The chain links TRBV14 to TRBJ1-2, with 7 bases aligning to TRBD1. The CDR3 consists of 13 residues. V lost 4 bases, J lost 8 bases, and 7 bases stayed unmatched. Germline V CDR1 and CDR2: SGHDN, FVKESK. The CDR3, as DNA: TGTGCCAGCAGCCGCCGACAGGGAAACGGCTACACCTTC. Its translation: CASSRRQGNGYTF.

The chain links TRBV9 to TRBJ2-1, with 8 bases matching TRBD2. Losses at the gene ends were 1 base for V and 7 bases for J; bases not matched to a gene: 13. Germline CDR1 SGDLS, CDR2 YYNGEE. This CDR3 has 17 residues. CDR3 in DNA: TGTGCCAGCAGCGTACGTCGGGACGGGGGGGCCGGGAATGAGCAGTTCTTC. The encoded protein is CASSVRRDGGAGNEQFF.

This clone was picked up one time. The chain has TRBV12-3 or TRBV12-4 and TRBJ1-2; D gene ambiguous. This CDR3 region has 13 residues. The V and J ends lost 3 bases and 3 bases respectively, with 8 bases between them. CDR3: CASSLGQDYGYTF. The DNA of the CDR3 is TGTGCCAGCAGTTTGGGCCAGGACTATGGCTACACCTTC.

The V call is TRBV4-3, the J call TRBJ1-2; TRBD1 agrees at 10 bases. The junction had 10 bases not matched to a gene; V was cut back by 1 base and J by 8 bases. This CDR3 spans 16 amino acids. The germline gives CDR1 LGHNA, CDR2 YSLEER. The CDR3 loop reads CASSQGTGTGASGYTF. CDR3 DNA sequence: TGCGCCAGCAGCCAAGGCACCGGGACAGGGGCAAGCGGCTACACCTTC.

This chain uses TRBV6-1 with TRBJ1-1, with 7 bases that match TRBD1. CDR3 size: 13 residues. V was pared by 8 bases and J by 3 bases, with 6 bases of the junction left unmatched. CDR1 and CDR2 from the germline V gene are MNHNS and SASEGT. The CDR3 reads CASGTGEYTEAFF. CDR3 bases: TGTGCCAGCGGAACAGGGGAGTACACTGAAGCTTTCTTT.

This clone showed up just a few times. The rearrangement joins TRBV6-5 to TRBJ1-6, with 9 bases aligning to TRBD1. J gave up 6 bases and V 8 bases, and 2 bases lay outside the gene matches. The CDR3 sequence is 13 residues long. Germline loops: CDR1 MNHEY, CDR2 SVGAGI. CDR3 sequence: CASSDRGNSPLHF. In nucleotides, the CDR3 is TGTGCCAGCTCGGACAGGGGTAATTCACCCCTCCACTTT.

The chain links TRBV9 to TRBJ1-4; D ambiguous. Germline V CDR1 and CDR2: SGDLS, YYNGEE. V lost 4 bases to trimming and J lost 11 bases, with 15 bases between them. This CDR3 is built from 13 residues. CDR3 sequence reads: CASSWFREIKLFF. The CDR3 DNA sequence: TGTGCCAGCAGCTGGTTCCGGGAGATTAAACTGTTTTTT.

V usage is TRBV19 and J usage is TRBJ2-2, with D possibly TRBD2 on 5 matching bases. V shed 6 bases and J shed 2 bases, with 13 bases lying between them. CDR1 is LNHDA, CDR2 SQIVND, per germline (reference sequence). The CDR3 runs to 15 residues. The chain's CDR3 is CASRRRPPNTGELFF. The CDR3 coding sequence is TGTGCCAGTAGGAGGAGGCCTCCTAACACCGGGGAGCTGTTTTTT.

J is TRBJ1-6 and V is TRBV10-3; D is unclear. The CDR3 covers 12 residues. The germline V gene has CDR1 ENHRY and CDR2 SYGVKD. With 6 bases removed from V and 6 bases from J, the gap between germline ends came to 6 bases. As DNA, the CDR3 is TGTGCCATCAGACAGACTAATTCACCCCTCCACTTT. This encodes CAIRQTNSPLHF.

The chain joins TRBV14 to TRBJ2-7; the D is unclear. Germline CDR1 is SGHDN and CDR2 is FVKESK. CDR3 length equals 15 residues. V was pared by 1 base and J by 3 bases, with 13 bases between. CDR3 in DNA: TGTGCCAGCAGCCAAGTCGTTAACAGCTTCTACGAGCAGTACTTC. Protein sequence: CASSQVVNSFYEQYF.

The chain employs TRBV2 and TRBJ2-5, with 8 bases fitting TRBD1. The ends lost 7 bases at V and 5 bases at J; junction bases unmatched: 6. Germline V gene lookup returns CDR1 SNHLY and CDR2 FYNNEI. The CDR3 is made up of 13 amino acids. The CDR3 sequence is CASKGQVGETQYF. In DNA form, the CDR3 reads TGTGCCAGCAAGGGACAGGTGGGGGAGACCCAGTACTTC.

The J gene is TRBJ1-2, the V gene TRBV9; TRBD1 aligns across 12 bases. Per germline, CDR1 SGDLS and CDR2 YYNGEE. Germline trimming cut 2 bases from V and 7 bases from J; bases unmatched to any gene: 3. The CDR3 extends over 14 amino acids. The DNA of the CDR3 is TGTGCCAGCAGCGTGGGACAGGGGGCGTTTGGCTACACCTTC. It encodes CASSVGQGAFGYTF.

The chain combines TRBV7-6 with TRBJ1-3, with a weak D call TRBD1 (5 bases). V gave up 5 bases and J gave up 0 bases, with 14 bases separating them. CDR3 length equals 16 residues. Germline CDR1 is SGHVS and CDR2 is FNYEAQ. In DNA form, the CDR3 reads TGTGCCAGCAGCCCCCGGGGAGGGGACTCTGGAAACACCATATATTTT. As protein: CASSPRGGDSGNTIYF.

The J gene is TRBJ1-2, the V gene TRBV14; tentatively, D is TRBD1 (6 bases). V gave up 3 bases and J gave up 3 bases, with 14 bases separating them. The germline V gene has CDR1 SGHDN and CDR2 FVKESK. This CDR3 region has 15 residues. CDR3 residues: CASSHRGKGDYGYTF. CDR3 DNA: TGTGCCAGCAGCCACAGGGGTAAAGGGGACTATGGCTACACCTTC.

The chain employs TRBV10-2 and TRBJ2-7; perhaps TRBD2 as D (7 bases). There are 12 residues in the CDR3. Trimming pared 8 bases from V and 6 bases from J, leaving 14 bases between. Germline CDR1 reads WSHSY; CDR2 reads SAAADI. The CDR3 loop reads CASGGASPEQYF. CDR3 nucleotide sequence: TGCGCCAGCGGGGGGGCCTCCCCCGAGCAGTACTTC.

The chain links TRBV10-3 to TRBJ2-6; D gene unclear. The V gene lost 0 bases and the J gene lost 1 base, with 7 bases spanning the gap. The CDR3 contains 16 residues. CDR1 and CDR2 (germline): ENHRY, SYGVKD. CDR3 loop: CAISESAVSGANVLTF. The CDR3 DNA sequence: TGTGCCATCAGTGAGTCGGCGGTTTCTGGGGCCAACGTCCTGACTTTC.